This record covers a single T cell receptor beta chain. Its specificity is unknown. The V gene lost 0 bases and the J gene lost 5 bases, with 7 bases spanning the gap. This CDR3 has 13 amino acids. From germline, CDR1 is PRHDT and CDR2 FYEKMQ (reference sequence). Primers included in the PCR were 60 Vbeta and 13 Jbeta primers. TCRdb keeps only in-frame clones here, not all; method: immunoSEQ multiplex PCR. The repertoire holds 280,000 or so clones, with roughly 90% as singletons. The sample comes from a study of cytomegalovirus exposure and HLA in healthy donors. Points from the study as a whole: Previously analyzed data showed that most TCR beta V segments were productive at a frequency of about 90% or about 30%. Later analysis demonstrated an association between a missense DCLRE1C variant and TCR beta V- and J-gene trimming.

The chain links TRBV13 to TRBJ1-2; D is perhaps TRBD1 (6 bases). The sequence was collected from a woman aged 18-30 years in good health and CMV-seronegative. The sample was PBMCs. The CDR3 DNA is TGTGCCAGCAGCTTAGGCAGGGGTTATGGCTACACCTTC. Its translation is CASSLGRGYGYTF.